This entry concerns a single T cell receptor (beta chain). The data are from a study of blood T cells in healthy people across ages. PCR was performed a second time for about 7 to 12 cycles using a sample-barcoded 5' primer and a J-beta primer mix. TCRdb called the 5' RACE reads again in MiXCR, with one record for every CDR3 protein. The table shows around 990,000 distinct CDR3 sequences, with 35% to 45% occurring only once. Trimming shortened V by 1 base and J by 6 bases, and 22 bases separated the two germline ends. Germline V gives CDR1 SGHKS, CDR2 YYEKEE (reference sequence). The CDR3 contains 17 residues. Every donor provided 9.5 to 10 milliliters of peripheral blood.

Specimen: blood. The J gene is TRBJ1-1, the V gene TRBV5-5, with D possibly matching TRBD1 (5 bases). This TCR was sampled from a man between 18 and 29 years old in good health. Here the CDR3 reads CASSLFSLGSVGAEAFF. Written as DNA, the CDR3 is TGTGCCAGCAGCTTGTTCTCTCTAGGGTCTGTAGGGGCTGAAGCTTTCTTT.